The 3 T cell receptor beta chains presented below share a single source sample, sequenced in a study of Tregs in tolerant kidney transplant recipients. The nonmyeloablative bone marrow transplants came from related graft donors, with transient mixed chimerism. TCRdb keeps only in-frame clones here, not all; method: immunoSEQ multiplex PCR. In the table there are tens of thousands of clones, 90% to 95% of which are singletons. Here the sequenced sample was CD4+ T cells from blood (PBMCs), taken 12 months after the transplant. Source of these receptors: a human patient who received a combined kidney and bone marrow transplant. The T cells may partly be graft donor cells.

This clone appeared a single time. The genes are TRBV4-3 and TRBJ1-2, with 10 positions matching TRBD1. Unmatched junction bases numbered 10, after V lost 0 bases and J lost 0 bases. Germline values: CDR1 LGHNA, CDR2 YSLEER. This CDR3 has 19 amino acids. The CDR3 coding sequence is TGCGCCAGCAGCCAAGATCTTGGGACAGGGGCCTTTTCTAACTATGGCTACACCTTC. This sequence encodes CASSQDLGTGAFSNYGYTF.

The chain links TRBV5-1 to TRBJ2-3; 7 bases align to TRBD2. This CDR3 has 15 residues. Trimming removed 9 bases from V and 4 bases from J; junction bases left unmatched: 14. Germline V gene lookup returns CDR1 SGHRS and CDR2 YFSETQ. The CDR3 sequence is CATLPGGTRSDTQYF. The CDR3 DNA reads TGCGCCACCCTCCCCGGGGGGACGCGTTCAGATACGCAGTATTTT.

This rearrangement joins TRBV7-2 to TRBJ2-5; TRBD2 aligns across 15 bases. The CDR3 covers 15 residues. Per the germline V gene, CDR1 is SGHTA and CDR2 is FQGNSA. The V gene end was trimmed by 0 bases and the J gene end by 11 bases; junction bases not matched to a gene: 4. The CDR3 sequence: CASSLAGLAGGEQYF. The DNA of the CDR3 is TGTGCCAGCAGCTTAGCGGGACTAGCGGGGGGTGAGCAGTACTTC.